A single sample gave rise to the 17 T cell receptor beta chains below, sequenced in a study of cytotoxic CD8 clonotypes in ibrutinib-treated CLL. The protocol was immunoSEQ multiplex PCR, while the TCRdb copy is restricted to in-frame clones and leaves out a portion. This sample has hundreds of thousands of clones, with more than 70% found just once. The sample here was PBMCs, taken after 12 months of ibrutinib treatment. Receptor source: a human donor with chronic lymphocytic leukemia.

In its sample, this clone was seen a few times. CDR3 sequence (DNA): TGTGCCTGGAGGGACAGCATGAACACTGAAGCTTTCTTT. This gives the protein CAWRDSMNTEAFF. This chain joins TRBV30 and TRBJ1-1; a possible D gene is TRBD1 (6 bases). There are 13 residues in the CDR3. Germline-derived CDR1 and CDR2 are GTSNPN and SVGIG (reference sequence). The V end was cut by 3 bases, the J end by 0 bases, with 8 bases between.

The chain links TRBV21-1 to TRBJ1-5; TRBD1 is the table's D call, not checked against the DNA. TRBV21-1 constitutes a pseudogene. The CDR3 loop spans 14 amino acids. CDR3 sequence reads: CASTMTGPRQPQHF. In DNA form, the CDR3 reads TGTGCCAGCACAATGACAGGGCCCCGTCAGCCCCAGCATTTT.

The chain couples TRBV7-9 to TRBJ2-5; D not certain. Deletions cut 1 base from V and 2 bases from J, with 8 bases between. This CDR3 contains 14 residues. CDR1 and CDR2 from the germline V gene are SEHNR and FQNEAQ (reference sequence). CDR3 region: CASSLGWGQETQYF. For the CDR3, the DNA is TGTGCCAGCAGCTTAGGTTGGGGTCAAGAGACCCAGTACTTC.

The V call is TRBV27, the J call TRBJ2-1, with 10 bases that match TRBD2. The ends lost 1 base at V and 8 bases at J; junction bases unmatched: 8. The germline CDR1 and CDR2 sequences are MNHEY and SMNVEV (reference sequence). This CDR3 has 16 residues. The CDR3 coding sequence is TGTGCCAGCAGTTTATTGGCTAGCGGGAGTGCGGATGAGCAGTTCTTC. It specifies CASSLLASGSADEQFF.

The V and J genes are TRBV27 and TRBJ1-2, with 8 nucleotides matching TRBD1. The trim removed 6 bases at V and 7 bases at J, leaving 10 bases unmatched. Germline V lookup: CDR1 MNHEY, CDR2 SMNVEV (reference sequence). This CDR3 has 14 amino acids. In DNA form, the CDR3 reads TGTGCCAGCAGCCCCACACAGGGGGAGGGTGGCTACACCTTC. This translates into CASSPTQGEGGYTF.

This clone showed up just a few times. The gene calls are TRBV6-1 and TRBJ1-5; D not resolved. This CDR3 is 15 amino acids long. From germline, CDR1 is MNHNS and CDR2 SASEGT. V dropped 7 bases and J dropped 5 bases, with 18 bases sitting between them. The CDR3 nucleotides read TGTGCCAGCACCATAATGGACCCTCCATATCAGCCCCAGCATTTT. This translates into CASTIMDPPYQPQHF.

This clone came up a few times. V is TRBV6-1 and J is TRBJ2-7; 8 bases align to TRBD2. CDR3 length equals 16 residues. V lost 1 base, J lost 6 bases, and 11 bases stayed unmatched. The germline V gene encodes CDR1 MNHNS and CDR2 SASEGT. CDR3 coding DNA: TGTGCCAGCAGTGAAGTGTCCGGGCTAGCGGGTGGCGAGCAGTACTTC. Translation: CASSEVSGLAGGEQYF.

The genes are TRBV5-1 and TRBJ2-1, with D possibly being TRBD1 or TRBD2 (6 bases each). Trimming shortened V by 0 bases and J by 4 bases, and 20 bases separated the two germline ends. Germline V gene lookup returns CDR1 SGHRS and CDR2 YFSETQ. The CDR3 loop spans 18 amino acids. For the CDR3, the DNA is TGCGCCAGCAGCTTGGTCCTTATAAGGGGGGCGCGTTACAATGAGCAGTTCTTC. Amino acid sequence: CASSLVLIRGARYNEQFF.

This clone has only one observation. The chain is built from TRBV15 and TRBJ1-5; the match to TRBD1 covers 11 bases. Trimming took 2 bases from V and 1 from J; bases not matched to a gene: 4. The CDR3 consists of 17 residues. CDR1 LNHNV and CDR2 YYDKDF come from the germline V gene (reference sequence). For the CDR3, the DNA is TGTGCCACCAGCAGACCGGACAGGGGGCGAAGCAATCAGCCCCAGCATTTT. This translates into CATSRPDRGRSNQPQHF.

This clone showed up just once. The rearrangement uses TRBV27 and TRBJ1-5, with no clear D. Germline V gene data show CDR1 as MNHEY and CDR2 as SMNVEV (reference sequence). The CDR3 covers 13 residues. Between the trimmed V and J ends, which lost 1 base and 2 bases, there was a span of 3 bases. Here the CDR3 DNA reads TGTGCCAGCAGTTTATTGGGCAATCAGCCCCAGCATTTT. It specifies CASSLLGNQPQHF.

This chain connects TRBV7-9 to TRBJ2-1, with D possibly matching TRBD2 (6 bases). With 0 bases removed from V and 5 bases from J, the gap between germline ends came to 11 bases. CDR3 length: 15 amino acids. Germline loops: CDR1 SEHNR, CDR2 FQNEAQ (reference sequence). CDR3 sequence reads: CASSLALGGHNEQFF. CDR3 coding DNA: TGTGCCAGCAGCTTAGCGTTGGGGGGACACAATGAGCAGTTCTTC.

The chain's CDR3 is CASSSFSGQPQHF. In nucleotides, the CDR3 is TGTGCCAGCAGTTCATTCTCGGGACAGCCCCAGCATTTT. This rearrangement joins TRBV27 to TRBJ1-5; D not certain. The germline V gene encodes CDR1 MNHEY and CDR2 SMNVEV (reference sequence). The CDR3 length is 13 residues. Between the trimmed V and J ends, which lost 4 bases and 7 bases, there was a span of 11 bases.

The CDR3 sequence: CASSHATRGTPYGYTF. CDR3 bases: TGCGCCAGCAGCCATGCGACGCGCGGGACCCCCTATGGCTACACCTTC. The chain uses TRBV4-1 and TRBJ1-2; possible D gene TRBD1, 5 bases. The V end lost 3 bases, the J end lost 4 bases, and 18 bases lay between the germline ends. Germline CDR1 is MGHRA and CDR2 is YSYEKL. The CDR3 loop spans 16 amino acids.

This chain uses TRBV1 with TRBJ2-4; the DNA was not compared with TRBD2, the D call given in the table. TRBV1 is marked as a pseudogene. The CDR3 is 17 amino acids. For the CDR3, the DNA is TGCACCAGCAGCCAACCCGGGAAACCCCGGGGCAAAAACATTCAGTACTTC. Translated, it gives CTSSQPGKPRGKNIQYF.

The chain employs TRBV18 and TRBJ2-6; D is unclear. Germline assignment: CDR1 KGHSH and CDR2 LQKENI. This CDR3 is built from 15 residues. With 0 bases removed from V and 2 bases from J, the gap between germline ends came to 5 bases. CDR3 loop: CASSPPDTGANVLTF. The CDR3, as DNA: TGTGCCAGCTCACCACCAGATACTGGGGCCAACGTCCTGACTTTC.

The chain carries TRBV7-2 and TRBJ1-1, with 8 bases fitting TRBD1. The trim removed 5 bases at V and 7 bases at J, leaving 6 bases unmatched. This CDR3 is 13 amino acids long. The germline CDR1 and CDR2 sequences are SGHTA and FQGNSA. The CDR3 DNA reads as TGTGCCAGCAGCCAAAGGACAGGGAGTGAAGCTTTCTTT. Its translation: CASSQRTGSEAFF.

In its sample, this clone was seen once. The V call is TRBV4-2, the J call TRBJ2-2; 8 positions match TRBD2. The CDR3 runs to 17 residues. Trimming removed 0 bases from V and 4 bases from J; junction bases left unmatched: 7. Per the germline V gene, CDR1 is LGHNA and CDR2 is YNFKEQ. CDR3: CASSQETGGPGTGELFF. CDR3 nucleotides: TGTGCCAGCAGCCAAGAAACGGGGGGGCCGGGCACCGGGGAGCTGTTTTTT.